The clone carrying this T cell receptor (beta chain) has just a few counts. The antigen is unknown. One end of the junction does not line up with germline, which may come from a read error. TCRB transcripts that were expressed got sequenced, as all of the isolated RNA had been reverse transcribed. Repertoires were generated with immunoSEQ multiplex PCR, while TCRdb's copy carries only in-frame clones and drops some. The sample carries about 930,000 clones, roughly 15% recorded once. The source of the sample is a study of beta chain features in type 1 diabetes. As for the study in general: Analysis included under 120,000,000 sorted cells drawn from all samples.

Overall study findings and caveats: A closer apparent resemblance between naive, central memory and Treg TCRB repertoires was seen in patients than in healthy donors.

This TCR was sampled from a woman in her late teens or twenties in good health. The sample consisted of naive CD4+ T cells from blood.

CDR3: CASRDRARKWF. The CDR3, as DNA: TGTGCCAGCAGGGACAGGGCCCGCAAGTGGTTC. This chain joins TRBV2 and TRBJ2-7, with 8 bases that match TRBD1. Germline V gene lookup returns CDR1 SNHLY and CDR2 FYNNEI. This CDR3 has 11 residues.